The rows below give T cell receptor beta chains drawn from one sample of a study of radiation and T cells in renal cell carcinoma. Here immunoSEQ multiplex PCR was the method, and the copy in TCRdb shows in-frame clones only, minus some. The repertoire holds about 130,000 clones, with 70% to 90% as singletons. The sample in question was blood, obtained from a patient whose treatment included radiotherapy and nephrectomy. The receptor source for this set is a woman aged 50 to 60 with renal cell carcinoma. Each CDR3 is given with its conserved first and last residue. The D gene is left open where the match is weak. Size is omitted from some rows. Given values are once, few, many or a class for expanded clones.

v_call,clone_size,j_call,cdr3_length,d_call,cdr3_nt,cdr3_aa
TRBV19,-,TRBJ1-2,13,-,TGTGCCAGTAGTATTCTTGGGGCCTATGGCTACACCTTC,CASSILGAYGYTF
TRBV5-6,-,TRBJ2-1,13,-,TGTGCCAGCAGCTTGGAATGGAACAATGAGCAGTTCTTC,CASSLEWNNEQFF
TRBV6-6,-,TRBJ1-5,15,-,TGTGCCAGCAGTTCGCAGGGAGGTCACAATCAGCCCCAGCATTTT,CASSSQGGHNQPQHF
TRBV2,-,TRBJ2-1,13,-,TGTGCCAGCAGTGGACAGTATAGGGATGAGCAGTTCTTC,CASSGQYRDEQFF
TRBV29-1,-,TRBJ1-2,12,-,TGCAGCGTTGTTTTGGGGGCCTCTGGCTACACCTTC,CSVVLGASGYTF
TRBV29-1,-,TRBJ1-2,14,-,TGCAGCGTCGGACTGACAGAGTTTGGGATGCGCTACACCTTC,CSVGLTEFGMRYTF
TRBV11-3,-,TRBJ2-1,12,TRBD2,TGTGCCAGCAGCGGAAGACTAGCGGGGGTGGTCTTC,CASSGRLAGVVF
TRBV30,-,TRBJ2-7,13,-,TGTGCCTGGAACCCGGTGAACTCCTACGAGCAGTACTTC,CAWNPVNSYEQYF
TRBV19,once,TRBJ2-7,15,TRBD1,TGTGCCAGTAGTATTCGTTCGGGACAGGGTTACGAGCAGTACTTC,CASSIRSGQGYEQYF
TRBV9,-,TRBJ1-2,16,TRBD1,TGTGCCAGCAGCGACGGACAGGTCGTTCAAGTTCGTGGCTACACCTTC,CASSDGQVVQVRGYTF